A single sample gave rise to the 11 T cell receptor beta chains below, sequenced in a study of blood T cells in healthy people across ages. A J-beta primer mix and a sample-barcoded 5' primer were used in a second PCR of about 7 to 11 cycles. In TCRdb, the 5' RACE reads were re-called with MiXCR into one record per CDR3 protein. The sample yields 650,000 to 700,000 distinct CDR3 sequences, 45% to 60% seen once. Source material: blood. The receptors stem from a woman older than 75 in good health.

The rearrangement links TRBV20-1 to TRBJ2-7; 7 bases match TRBD1. The CDR3 covers 14 residues. Trimming at V came to 2 bases and at J to 3 bases, leaving 7 bases not matched to a gene. Germline CDR1 DFQATT, CDR2 SNEGSKA (reference sequence). In nucleotides, the CDR3 is TGCAGTGCTAGAATTGGGGACAGAAACTACGAGCAGTACTTC. Its translation is CSARIGDRNYEQYF.

The chain has TRBV20-1 and TRBJ2-3; D may correspond to TRBD1 or TRBD2 (5 bases each). CDR1 and CDR2 (germline): DFQATT, SNEGSKA (reference sequence). This CDR3 has 14 residues. Trimming cost V 3 bases and J 6 bases, with 16 bases left between them. DNA for the CDR3: TGCAGTGCTAGCAGTCGGGGCCTTCCGGATACGCAGTATTTT. Protein: CSASSRGLPDTQYF.

Comments on this clonotype: Just one base apart from a much larger clone, this may be a read error. The rearrangement uses TRBV9 and TRBJ2-5; TRBD2 is a possible D gene (6 bases). CDR1 and CDR2 (germline): SGDLS, YYNGEE. The CDR3 is 14 residues long. V lost 7 bases, J lost 11 bases, and 24 bases lay in between. The CDR3 sequence is CASSIAVSYNEQYF. The DNA of the CDR3 is TGTGCCAGCTCGATAGCGGTCTCCTACAATGAGCAGTACTTC.

This clonotype came up once. The chain has TRBV2 and TRBJ2-7; unclear D gene. This CDR3 has 12 amino acids. V was clipped by 7 bases and J by 5 bases, with 12 bases between them. Germline V lookup: CDR1 SNHLY, CDR2 FYNNEI. The CDR3: CASNREVHEQYF. CDR3 sequence (DNA): TGTGCCAGCAACAGAGAGGTTCACGAGCAGTACTTC.

Details on this clonotype: A much larger clone lies one base from this, so it may be a read error. The rearrangement joins TRBV4-1 to TRBJ1-5; D unclear. The CDR3 consists of 15 residues. Germline-derived CDR1 and CDR2 are MGHRA and YSYEKL. CDR3 nucleotides: TGCGCCGGCAGCCAAGAGTTTTCAGGATATCAGCCCCAGCATTTT. Its translation: CAGSQEFSGYQPQHF.

This clonotype was seen many times. This chain uses TRBV5-1 with TRBJ2-3, with D uncertain. Germline CDR1 reads SGHRS; CDR2 reads YFSETQ. This CDR3 has 15 residues. V lost 1 base and J lost 2, with 11 bases in between. CDR3: CASSLYPPPTDTQYF. The CDR3 region has the DNA TGCGCCAGCAGCTTGTACCCTCCTCCCACAGATACGCAGTATTTT.

This clonotype was recorded at least ten times. This chain links TRBV5-1 with TRBJ2-1; no clear D. The V gene lost 5 bases and the J gene lost 4 bases, with 16 bases spanning the gap. Per germline, CDR1 SGHRS and CDR2 YFSETQ. CDR3 length: 15 amino acids. The DNA for the CDR3 is TGCGCCAGCAGTCCCCTAGATCTCCGATACAATGAGCAGTTCTTC. Amino acids: CASSPLDLRYNEQFF.

The CDR3 DNA reads as TGCAGCGGCCGGACGAAAGGCAGGGGGCAAGGCTACACCTTC. Protein: CSGRTKGRGQGYTF. The chain has TRBV29-1 and TRBJ1-2, with 8 bases aligning to TRBD1. With 7 bases clipped from V and 8 bases from J, the junction kept 15 bases outside the gene matches. CDR3 length: 14 residues. Germline V gene lookup returns CDR1 SQVTM and CDR2 ANQGSEA.

This chain uses TRBV14 with TRBJ1-1; tentative D call: TRBD1 (5 bases). Germline values: CDR1 SGHDN, CDR2 FVKESK. The CDR3 is 14 residues long. V lost 4 bases and J 2 bases, leaving 11 bases between the germline ends. CDR3 amino acids: CASSRYRGNTEAFF. DNA of the CDR3: TGTGCCAGCAGCCGGTACCGGGGCAACACTGAAGCTTTCTTT.

This clonotype was seen a few times. This chain joins TRBV27 and TRBJ2-1; D is perhaps TRBD2 (7 bases). V was pared by 3 bases and J by 7 bases, with 13 bases between. Germline CDR1 reads MNHEY; CDR2 reads SMNVEV (reference sequence). The CDR3 totals 14 residues. CDR3 bases: TGTGCCAGCAGTTTGACGGGGGGCGGGAATGAGCAGTTCTTC. As protein: CASSLTGGGNEQFF.

The gene calls are TRBV29-1 and TRBJ2-5; D is undetermined. The J call could be wrong; TRBJ2-7 is a better fit for the DNA end. The CDR3 sequence is 14 residues long. The germline V gene encodes CDR1 SQVTM and CDR2 ANQGSEA. CDR3 amino acids: CSVVGRYPGYEQYF. The CDR3 DNA reads as TGCAGCGTTGTAGGACGCTATCCCGGCTACGAGCAGTACTTC.